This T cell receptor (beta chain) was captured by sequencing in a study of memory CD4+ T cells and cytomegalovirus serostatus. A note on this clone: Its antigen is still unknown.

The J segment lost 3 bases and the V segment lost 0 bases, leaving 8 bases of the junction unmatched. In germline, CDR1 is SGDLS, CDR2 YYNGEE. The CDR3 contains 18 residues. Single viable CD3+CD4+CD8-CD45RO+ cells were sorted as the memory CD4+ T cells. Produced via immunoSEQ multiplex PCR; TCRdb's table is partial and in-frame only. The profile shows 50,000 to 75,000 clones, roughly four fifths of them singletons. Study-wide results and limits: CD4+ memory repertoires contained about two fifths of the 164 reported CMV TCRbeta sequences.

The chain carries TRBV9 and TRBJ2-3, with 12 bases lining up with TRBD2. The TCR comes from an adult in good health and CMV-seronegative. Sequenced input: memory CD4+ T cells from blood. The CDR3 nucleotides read TGTGCCAGCAGCGTAGCGACTAGCGGGGGACTTGGAACAGATACGCAGTATTTT. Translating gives CASSVATSGGLGTDTQYF.